This T cell receptor (beta chain) derives from a study of T cell responses to AZD1222 COVID-19 vaccine. Overall study context: Recipients boosted at about 4 weeks or about 12 weeks are pooled.

This clone turned up a few times. Clones were sequenced by immunoSEQ multiplex PCR, and TCRdb holds only the in-frame ones, with some missing. The sample consists of some 97,000 clones, roughly 90% of them appearing once. Germline CDR1 is SGHRS and CDR2 is YFSETQ. The CDR3 is 14 amino acids. Trimming removed 0 bases from V and 8 bases from J, with 11 bases in between. The V gene is TRBV5-1, the J gene TRBJ1-4; D gene uncertain. The clonotype was recovered from an adult in good health. The sequenced sample was peripheral blood, obtained on day 0 of AZD1222 vaccination. The CDR3 sequence: CASSLGGAEEKLFF. CDR3 nucleotide sequence: TGCGCCAGCAGCTTGGGAGGCGCGGAAGAAAAACTGTTTTTT.